Following are 26 T cell receptor beta chains from one sample sequenced in a study of PD-1 blockade in mismatch repair-deficient tumors. Repertoires were generated with immunoSEQ multiplex PCR, while TCRdb's copy carries only in-frame clones and drops some. The data hold fewer than 20,000 clones, with 80% to 85% observed a single time. Source: PBMCs, taken 4 weeks after starting pembrolizumab. The receptors come from an adult with mismatch repair-deficient cancer.

This sequence joins TRBV5-1 and TRBJ1-2; D might be TRBD1 (6 bases). The V and J ends lost 4 bases and 5 bases respectively, with 24 bases between them. Germline values: CDR1 SGHRS, CDR2 YFSETQ. This CDR3 has 17 residues. The CDR3 DNA reads as TGCGCCAGCAGCCTATACAGCCCCTGGGCAGGGGCGTATGGCTACACCTTC. Translating gives CASSLYSPWAGAYGYTF. Full variable domain (rest looked up from reference TRBV5-1 and TRBJ1-2): KAGVTQTPRYLIKTRGQQVTLSCSPISGHRSVSWYQQTPGQGLQFLFEYFSETQRNKGNFPGRFSGRQFSNSRSEMNVSTLELGDSALYLCASSLYSPWAGAYGYTFGSGTRLTVV.

The chain recombines TRBV5-4 with TRBJ2-5; 9 bases agree with TRBD2. V dropped 2 bases and J dropped 6; count of bases not matched to a gene: 5. The CDR3 extends over 14 amino acids. In germline, CDR1 is SGHNT, CDR2 YYREEE (reference sequence). CDR3 coding DNA: TGTGCCAGCAGCTTAGGTAGCGGGAGTAAGACCCAGTACTTC. This encodes CASSLGSGSKTQYF.

The rearrangement uses TRBV27 and TRBJ2-7; weak D call: TRBD2 (6 bases). Trimming removed 1 base at V and 0 bases at J, with 16 bases between. The CDR3 sequence is 17 residues long. Germline V gives CDR1 MNHEY, CDR2 SMNVEV (reference sequence). The CDR3 protein is CASSLLPSAGSSYEQYF. The CDR3 coding sequence is TGTGCCAGCAGTTTATTGCCCTCAGCGGGTAGCTCCTACGAGCAGTACTTC.

The chain is built from TRBV28 and TRBJ2-1; the D gene is possibly TRBD2 (6 bases). The V and J ends lost 5 bases and 10 bases respectively, with 21 bases between them. Germline V gene sequence: CDR1 MDHEN, CDR2 SYDVKM. CDR3 length equals 15 residues. The CDR3 here is CASSLIRELGGEQFF. In DNA, the CDR3 is TGTGCCAGCAGTCTCATACGGGAGCTGGGGGGAGAGCAGTTCTTC.

This clone has only one observation. The chain carries TRBV11-2 and TRBJ1-2, with D maybe TRBD1 (6 bases). The CDR3 covers 14 residues. Trimming stripped 3 bases from V and 7 bases from J, with 15 bases between. Per germline, CDR1 SGHAT and CDR2 FQNNGV. The CDR3 nucleotides read TGTGCCAGCAGCTTCTCAGAGGGGGTCGGTGGCTACACCTTC. Residues: CASSFSEGVGGYTF.

In its sample, this clone was seen a few times. CDR3 region: CASRDRGGYEQYF. The CDR3 coding sequence is TGCGCCAGCAGGGACAGGGGTGGCTACGAGCAGTACTTC. The chain couples TRBV10-2 to TRBJ2-7; 9 nucleotides match TRBD1. With V trimmed by 6 bases and J by 3 bases, 3 bases remained unmatched. Germline values: CDR1 WSHSY, CDR2 SAAADI. The CDR3 contains 13 residues.

This clone was recorded a few times. This chain connects TRBV29-1 to TRBJ1-1; D is undetermined. Trimming left V 7 bases short and J 4 bases short, with 10 bases between. Germline V gene sequence: CDR1 SQVTM, CDR2 ANQGSEA. The CDR3 spans 11 residues. CDR3 amino acids: CSAWEGTEAFF. The CDR3, as DNA: TGCAGCGCCTGGGAGGGCACTGAAGCTTTCTTT.

V gene TRBV27 combines with J gene TRBJ2-7, with TRBD1 identical over 9 bases. This CDR3 spans 14 amino acids. Trimming removed 6 bases from V and 4 bases from J; junction bases left unmatched: 7. Germline lookup yields CDR1 MNHEY and CDR2 SMNVEV (reference sequence). This CDR3 reads CASSHPGQGYEQYF. Here the CDR3 DNA reads TGTGCCAGCAGCCACCCGGGACAGGGTTACGAGCAGTACTTC.

In this sample, this clone turned up a few times. J is TRBJ1-1 and V is TRBV5-1; a weak D match, TRBD1 (5 bases). The CDR3 contains 14 residues. Trimming stripped 3 bases from V and 4 bases from J, with 13 bases between. Germline V gives CDR1 SGHRS, CDR2 YFSETQ. DNA of the CDR3: TGCGCCAGCAGCTCCTCGACGGGGGGCACTGAAGCTTTCTTT. Its protein is CASSSSTGGTEAFF.

This rearrangement joins TRBV5-8 to TRBJ2-5; 7 positions agree with TRBD2. CDR3 size: 15 residues. Germline trimming cut 3 bases from V and 4 bases from J; bases unmatched to any gene: 9. Germline lookup yields CDR1 SGHTS and CDR2 YDEGEE. CDR3 amino acids: CASSWGGVAGETQYF. The CDR3 nucleotides read TGTGCCAGCAGCTGGGGAGGGGTAGCGGGAGAGACCCAGTACTTC.

This chain links TRBV9 with TRBJ2-7; unclear D gene. Germline loops: CDR1 SGDLS, CDR2 YYNGEE. The CDR3 sequence is 12 residues long. V was cut by 4 bases and J by 4 bases, with 9 bases left in between. DNA of the CDR3: TGTGCCAGCAGCCCTCACGGGTACGAGCAGTACTTC. Protein product: CASSPHGYEQYF.

CDR3 bases: TGTGCCAGCAGTTACCTGACTGGCGGGTACGAGCAGTACTTC. It translates to CASSYLTGGYEQYF. J is TRBJ2-7 and V is TRBV2, with D perhaps TRBD2 (5 bases). The germline V gene encodes CDR1 SNHLY and CDR2 FYNNEI. This CDR3 is 14 amino acids long. Deletions cut 5 bases from V and 4 bases from J, with 15 bases between.

This clone has only one observation. V and J are TRBV6-4 and TRBJ2-1; 10 bases agree with TRBD2. This CDR3 comprises 16 residues. V gave up 5 bases and J gave up 3 bases; unmatched junction bases: 7. Per the germline V gene, CDR1 is MRHNA and CDR2 is SNTAGT. CDR3 in DNA: TGTGCCAGCAGTCCTAGCGGGAGTGAATTCTACAATGAGCAGTTCTTC. Amino acid sequence: CASSPSGSEFYNEQFF.

V gene TRBV19 combines with J gene TRBJ1-4; 10 positions match TRBD1. This CDR3 region has 16 residues. J gave up 3 bases and V 9 bases, and 10 bases lay outside the gene matches. The germline CDR1 and CDR2 sequences are LNHDA and SQIVND (reference sequence). DNA of the CDR3: TGTGCCAGCCGGGACAGGGGCCTTCGGGCTAATGAAAAACTGTTTTTT. It translates to CASRDRGLRANEKLFF.

The genes are TRBV4-1 and TRBJ2-3, with a possible D match to TRBD2 (6 bases). Trimming cost V 0 bases and J 8 bases, with 24 bases left between them. The germline gives CDR1 MGHRA, CDR2 YSYEKL. The CDR3 loop spans 18 amino acids. CDR3 coding DNA: TGCGCCAGCAGCCAAGATCCCAGTGGAGCAGCGGGCCCAGGTACGCAGTATTTT. Its translation is CASSQDPSGAAGPGTQYF.

This chain joins TRBV18 and TRBJ1-4; possible D gene TRBD1, 5 bases. V lost 0 bases and J 8 bases, leaving 13 bases between the germline ends. The CDR3 is 15 residues long. The germline gives CDR1 KGHSH, CDR2 LQKENI. The CDR3 here is CASSPPQGGREKLFF. The DNA for the CDR3 is TGTGCCAGCTCACCACCCCAGGGTGGACGGGAAAAACTGTTTTTT.

This rearrangement joins TRBV28 to TRBJ2-1; TRBD2 agrees at 10 bases. The CDR3 is 24 residues long. Unmatched junction bases numbered 28, after V lost 1 base and J lost 4 bases. The germline gives CDR1 MDHEN, CDR2 SYDVKM. As DNA, the CDR3 is TGTGCCAGCAGTTTATTGTACGACAGGGGAAGATTGGGGCGCGGAGCGGGAGGGTACAATGAGCAGTTCTTC. Encoded protein: CASSLLYDRGRLGRGAGGYNEQFF.

A few counts support this clone. The chain uses TRBV28 and TRBJ2-7; 13 nucleotides agree with TRBD2. V dropped 2 bases and J dropped 0; count of bases not matched to a gene: 4. The CDR3 covers 17 residues. Germline V lookup: CDR1 MDHEN, CDR2 SYDVKM. The CDR3 loop is CASSLMTSGRSSYEQYF. The CDR3 DNA reads as TGTGCCAGCAGTTTAATGACTAGCGGGAGGAGCTCCTACGAGCAGTACTTC.

Of note for this clone: The missing conserved phenylalanine or tryptophan at the end of this CDR3 makes a read error likely. No DNA is shown, since the ends of the CDR3 on it are uncertain; the CDR3 is the one TCRdb lists. The V and J genes are TRBV7-9 and TRBJ2-6; TRBD2 reflects the table's D call only, with no check against the DNA. The V gene's germline CDR1 is SEHNR and CDR2 FQNEAQ (reference sequence). The CDR3 sequence runs 15 residues, both termini included. The CDR3 sequence: CASSAGLAGVTSSTS.

This clone was recorded only once. This chain links TRBV19 with TRBJ2-2; 9 positions agree with TRBD1. Unmatched junction bases numbered 6, after V lost 5 bases and J lost 5 bases. The CDR3 is 15 residues long. CDR1 LNHDA and CDR2 SQIVND come from the germline V gene (reference sequence). CDR3 residues: CASSVVGQGTGELFF. In DNA form, the CDR3 reads TGTGCCAGTAGTGTCGTCGGACAGGGGACCGGGGAGCTGTTTTTT.

This chain links TRBV15 with TRBJ2-5; possible D gene TRBD1, 8 bases. The DNA end favors TRBJ2-7, so the J call may be wrong. Germline CDR1 is LNHNV and CDR2 is YYDKDF (reference sequence). The CDR3 consists of 14 residues. The DNA of the CDR3 is TGTGCCACCAGCAAATACAGGGGGGGCTACGAGCAGTACTTC. This codes for CATSKYRGGYEQYF.

The chain is built from TRBV6-1 and TRBJ2-2, with 10 bases identical to TRBD2. V shed 8 bases, J shed 3 bases, and the junction held 6 bases outside the gene matches. The CDR3 is made up of 15 amino acids. Germline CDR1 and CDR2: MNHNS and SASEGT. The CDR3 coding sequence is TGTGCCAGCGAGGTTAGCGGGAGGTACACCGGGGAGCTGTTTTTT. It encodes CASEVSGRYTGELFF.

The chain uses TRBV2 and TRBJ1-4; TRBD1 aligns across 9 bases. J lost 6 bases, V lost 6 bases, and 14 bases had no gene match. The CDR3 is 17 amino acids. CDR1 and CDR2 (germline): SNHLY, FYNNEI. The chain's CDR3 is CASRGVPMGDRDEKLFF. The CDR3 DNA reads TGTGCCAGCAGAGGTGTCCCAATGGGGGACAGGGATGAAAAACTGTTTTTT.

The CDR3 region has the DNA TGTGCCAGCACCACGGACAGAGCTAACTATGGCTACACCTTC. Its protein is CASTTDRANYGYTF. The J gene is TRBJ1-2, the V gene TRBV6-5; D might be TRBD1 (6 bases). The CDR3 consists of 14 residues. Deletions cut 7 bases from V and 0 bases from J, with 12 bases between. Germline lookup yields CDR1 MNHEY and CDR2 SVGAGI.

This chain uses TRBV28 with TRBJ2-3; D not certain. This CDR3 region has 13 residues. Trimming left V 7 bases short and J 6 bases short, with 14 bases between. Germline V gene lookup returns CDR1 MDHEN and CDR2 SYDVKM. This chain's CDR3 is CASTTPVVDTQYF. For the CDR3, the DNA is TGTGCCAGCACCACACCAGTGGTGGATACGCAGTATTTT. Using reference TRBV28 and TRBJ2-3 for the parts outside the CDR3, the full variable domain is DVKVTQSSRYLVKRTGEKVFLECVQDMDHENMFWYRQDPGLGLRLIYFSYDVKMKEKGDIPEGYSVSREKKERFSLILESASTNQTSMYLCASTTPVVDTQYFGPGTRLTVL.

The chain is built from TRBV14 and TRBJ2-1, with TRBD2 identical over 8 bases. Trimming took 2 bases from V and 6 from J; bases not matched to a gene: 9. Germline CDR1 SGHDN, CDR2 FVKESK. This CDR3 is 16 amino acids long. The CDR3 nucleotides are TGTGCCAGCAGCCAACTCGGGCGGGAGGAAGCCAATGAGCAGTTCTTC. Amino acids: CASSQLGREEANEQFF.